This TCR beta chain was sequenced for a study of blood T cell repertoires in COVID-19. Study-level information: Sites across the United States, Italy and Spain contributed samples from acute and convalescent COVID-19.

J gave up 1 base and V 4 bases, and 2 bases lay outside the gene matches. CDR1 and CDR2 from the germline V gene are LGHDT and YNNKEL (reference sequence). The CDR3 has 14 amino acids. Generated by immunoSEQ multiplex PCR, the TCRdb table keeps only in-frame clones and is missing some. This sample has approximately 210,000 clones; about 90% occur once, and the top ten carry under 1.5%. The sequence derives from a man younger than 40 with acute or convalescent COVID-19. The sample taken for sequencing was peripheral blood. The chain couples TRBV3-1 (or the pseudogene TRBV3-2) to TRBJ2-3, with 7 bases lining up with TRBD1. Here the CDR3 reads CASSLGQRTDTQYF. CDR3 DNA sequence: TGTGCCAGCAGCCTGGGACAGCGCACAGATACGCAGTATTTT.